This T cell receptor (beta chain) was sequenced for a study of Graves' ophthalmopathy and Graves' hyperthyroidism. Amplification of the TCR beta CDR3 regions used RNA transcripts (as template). An opening RT-PCR round employed HTBI primers and preceded a second-round multiplex PCR. TCRdb reprocessed the multiplex PCR reads with MiXCR, giving one entry per CDR3 protein. Here the sample spans around 400,000 distinct CDR3 sequences, around 19% being singletons. As to this clonotype: Its antigen remains unidentified.

Study-wide results and limits: Most expanded thyroid clonotypes above 0.001 frequency also appeared in blood.

CDR1 and CDR2 from the germline V gene are MNHEY and SVGEGT. V lost 5 bases and J 8 bases, leaving 18 bases between the germline ends. There are 14 residues in the CDR3. The source of this sequence is a woman in her late teens or twenties with Graves' ophthalmopathy. The rearrangement uses TRBV6-2 or TRBV6-3 and TRBJ1-2, with D possibly being TRBD1 (6 bases). Specimen: peripheral blood. In DNA form, the CDR3 reads TGTGCCAGCAGTCCCGCCGGTCAGGGGACCGGCTACACCTTC. Translating it yields CASSPAGQGTGYTF.